Listed here are 7 T cell receptor beta chains from one sample, sequenced in a study of radiation and T cells in renal cell carcinoma (dated by TCRdb to 2020 to 2021). This sample's time point label indicates: tumor resected at nephrectomy. The sample's treatment or condition, from its label and the paper: treatment-naive control, cytoreductive nephrectomy. Library construction relied on the immunoSEQ multiplex PCR assay. In TCRdb, the immuneACCESS table is reduced to in-frame sequences with V and J assigned. These tables do not hold every clone; where another copy was compared, an unresolved V gene accounts for under half, and the others remain unexplained. The sample yields tens of thousands of clones; 45% to 55% were counted once. About a fifth of the sample comes from the top ten. The source was tumor tissue, collected from a patient whose treatment was nephrectomy without radiotherapy. The source is a human donor with renal cell carcinoma.

The chain has TRBV27 and TRBJ2-7, with a weak D call TRBD2 (6 bases). The CDR3 runs 13 residues. Looked up from germline, CDR1 is MNHEY and CDR2 is SMNVEV (reference sequence). Trimming took 3 bases from V and 2 from J, leaving 8 bases between them. Written as DNA, the CDR3 is TGTGCCAGCAGTTTCCCGGGGGCCTACGAGCAGTACTTC. This translates into CASSFPGAYEQYF.

This clone appeared many times. V and J are TRBV9 and TRBJ2-7, with TRBD2 matching 10 bases. Germline-derived CDR1 and CDR2 are SGDLS and YYNGEE. With 4 bases clipped from V and 2 bases from J, the junction kept 9 bases outside the gene matches. CDR3 length: 16 residues. The chain's CDR3 is CASSTGTSVDPYEQYF. CDR3 in DNA: TGTGCCAGCAGCACAGGGACTAGCGTGGACCCCTACGAGCAGTACTTC.

This clone was counted between two and nine times. This rearrangement joins TRBV5-4 to TRBJ2-2; 15 bases map to TRBD2. The J segment lost 5 bases and the V segment lost 4 bases, leaving 12 bases of the junction unmatched. In germline, CDR1 is SGHNT, CDR2 YYREEE (reference sequence). The CDR3 is 19 amino acids. The CDR3 DNA reads TGTGCCAGCAGCATTTTCCTCGGACTAGCGGGGGGGCGAACCGGGGAGCTGTTTTTT. As protein: CASSIFLGLAGGRTGELFF.

This chain joins TRBV2 and TRBJ2-7; TRBD1 is a possible D gene (6 bases). This CDR3 comprises 15 residues. Germline loops: CDR1 SNHLY, CDR2 FYNNEI. Trimming took off 7 bases at V and 1 base at J, with 17 bases between the two ends. CDR3 nucleotide sequence: TGTGCCAGCATGGGGGCAGGGGTCCTGTCCTACGAGCAGTACTTC. It yields the protein CASMGAGVLSYEQYF.

J is TRBJ1-1 and V is TRBV18; maybe TRBD1 (5 bases). Trimming stripped 1 base from V and 4 bases from J, with 16 bases between. This CDR3 has 16 residues. Germline V gene sequence: CDR1 KGHSH, CDR2 LQKENI. CDR3 sequence reads: CASSPLPLPGGTEAFF. The CDR3 bases are TGTGCCAGCTCACCACTGCCACTACCGGGGGGCACTGAAGCTTTCTTT.

J is TRBJ2-1 and V is TRBV4-3; 11 positions match TRBD2. Germline trimming cut 4 bases from V and 4 bases from J; bases unmatched to any gene: 9. The CDR3 is 17 residues long. Germline CDR1 is LGHNA and CDR2 is YSLEER. CDR3 coding DNA: TGCGCCAGCAGCCTCACCGTGACTAGCGGGGTATACAATGAGCAGTTCTTC. Protein product: CASSLTVTSGVYNEQFF.

The rearrangement uses TRBV19 and TRBJ1-3, with 9 bases aligning to TRBD1. Germline-derived CDR1 and CDR2 are LNHDA and SQIVND (reference sequence). The CDR3 length is 17 residues. Unmatched junction bases numbered 11, after V lost 8 bases and J lost 0 bases. The DNA for the CDR3 is TGTGCCAGTGTTCCGAGGGACAGGGTGAGCTCTGGAAACACCATATATTTT. Translated: CASVPRDRVSSGNTIYF.